This T cell receptor beta chain was documented in a study of T cells in Graves' hyperthyroidism and ophthalmopathy. Amplified TCR beta CDR3 regions derived from RNA transcripts. Carried out on the TCR CDR3, a first-round RT-PCR used the HTBI primer set. Each CDR3 protein is one row after TCRdb ran MiXCR on the multiplex PCR reads. The data hold 75,000 to 100,000 distinct CDR3 sequences, with 35% to 50% observed a single time. Germline-derived CDR1 and CDR2 are SGHDT and YYEEEE. The CDR3 is 15 residues long. Trimming left V 4 bases short and J 5 bases short, with 19 bases between. The sample holds many counts of this clonotype. Hyperthyroidism of Graves' type that showed no ophthalmopathy progression within 18 months was stable. Exclusion followed for patients with uncontrolled infection, other autoimmune disease, pregnancy or lactation. Thyroid ultrasound, orbital computed tomography, clinical symptoms, and serum thyroxine and TRAb underpinned diagnoses.

The TCR comes from a woman in her 30s with Graves' hyperthyroidism. The rearrangement uses TRBV5-6 and TRBJ2-7, with D maybe TRBD1 (6 bases). The sequencing sample was made of peripheral blood or thyroid tissue (not recorded which). CDR3 nucleotide sequence: TGTGCCAGCAGCGCGGAGACAGGTTTGAGAAACGAGCAGTACTTC. Its translation: CASSAETGLRNEQYF.